The 29 T cell receptor beta chains listed next were all sequenced from one sample in a study of response to subunit inactivated influenza vaccine. MiXCR, run by TCRdb on the RT-PCR reads, gives a single entry per CDR3 protein. The profile shows some 640,000 distinct CDR3 sequences, approximately 15% of them singletons. This sample comprised PBMCs from blood, obtained around 15 days before vaccination. The source of these receptors is a man aged 50 to 60 who received an inactivated influenza vaccine.

This clonotype was counted between two and nine times. The genes are TRBV7-2 and TRBJ2-1; 8 nucleotides match TRBD1. After removal of 2 bases from V and 4 bases from J, the junction contained 10 bases not matched to a gene. The CDR3 totals 17 residues. Germline V gives CDR1 SGHTA, CDR2 FQGNSA. CDR3 protein: CASSLSSQGAGYNEQFF. The CDR3 coding sequence is TGTGCCAGCAGCTTAAGTAGTCAGGGGGCGGGATACAATGAGCAGTTCTTC.

This clonotype was detected only a few times. The chain couples TRBV7-2 to TRBJ2-1; D is uncertain. Looked up from germline, CDR1 is SGHTA and CDR2 is FQGNSA. Trimming pared 5 bases from V and 9 bases from J, leaving 11 bases between. This CDR3 region has 12 residues. The DNA of the CDR3 is TGTGCCAGCAGCCCTCTGGTTTTTGAGCAGTTCTTC. Translated, it gives CASSPLVFEQFF.

The chain joins TRBV9 to TRBJ2-5; a possible D gene is TRBD1 (5 bases). Germline assignment: CDR1 SGDLS and CDR2 YYNGEE. The V end was cut by 0 bases, the J end by 1 base, with 10 bases between. This CDR3 is 15 amino acids long. In DNA form, the CDR3 reads TGTGCCAGCAGCGTAGGGGCAGGGCTCCAAGAGACCCAGTACTTC. Amino acid sequence: CASSVGAGLQETQYF. Full variable domain (outside the CDR3, taken from reference TRBV9 and TRBJ2-5): DSGVTQTPKHLITATGQRVTLRCSPRSGDLSVYWYQQSLDQGLQFLIQYYNGEERAKGNILERFSAQQFPDLHSELNLSSLELGDSALYFCASSVGAGLQETQYFGPGTRLLVL.

The table lists this clonotype with a few counts. V is TRBV6-5 and J is TRBJ1-5, with D perhaps TRBD1 (5 bases). Trimming removed 2 bases from V and 1 base from J, with 15 bases in between. CDR3 length: 17 residues. Per the germline V gene, CDR1 is MNHEY and CDR2 is SVGAGI. The CDR3 loop is CASSYSRSGGSNQPQHF. CDR3 nucleotide sequence: TGTGCCAGCAGTTACAGCCGATCGGGGGGAAGCAATCAGCCCCAGCATTTT.

The V and J genes are TRBV5-1 and TRBJ1-2, with a possible D match to TRBD1 (5 bases). Deletions cut 4 bases from V and 1 base from J, with 11 bases between. The CDR3 covers 14 residues. CDR1 is SGHRS and CDR2 is YFSETQ in the germline V gene. CDR3 sequence: CASSDSSFNYGYTF. Here the CDR3 DNA reads TGCGCCAGCAGCGACAGTTCTTTTAACTATGGCTACACCTTC.

This clonotype was counted ten times or more. The J gene is TRBJ2-3, the V gene TRBV4-3, with 7 bases identical to TRBD1. Germline values: CDR1 LGHNA, CDR2 YSLEER. The length of the CDR3 is 15 residues. The trim removed 1 base at V and 6 bases at J, leaving 7 bases unmatched. The CDR3 nucleotides read TGCGCCAGCAGCCAAGCGACAGGGCGATTGGATACGCAGTATTTT. This encodes CASSQATGRLDTQYF.

The rearrangement links TRBV5-1 to TRBJ1-1, with TRBD1 matching over 9 bases. V lost 3 bases, J lost 1 base, and 10 bases stayed unmatched. Germline CDR1 SGHRS, CDR2 YFSETQ. This CDR3 contains 17 residues. The CDR3 coding sequence is TGCGCCAGCAGCTCCCGACAGGGGGAACTTCCGAACACTGAAGCTTTCTTT. It encodes CASSSRQGELPNTEAFF.

This clonotype has only a few counts. This rearrangement joins TRBV7-9 to TRBJ2-1; 8 bases align to TRBD2. Per the germline V gene, CDR1 is SEHNR and CDR2 is FQNEAQ (reference sequence). J gave up 3 bases and V 5 bases, and 12 bases lay outside the gene matches. The CDR3 length is 17 residues. The CDR3 DNA reads as TGTGCCAGCAGCCTCGGGGGGGCGGGAGTGCGCTACAATGAGCAGTTCTTC. Encoded protein: CASSLGGAGVRYNEQFF.

This clonotype was recorded a few times. This sequence joins TRBV4-2 and TRBJ2-7, with D hard to call. CDR1 is LGHNA, CDR2 YNFKEQ, per germline. The CDR3 runs 15 residues. Trimming stripped 0 bases from V and 2 bases from J, with 11 bases between. The DNA of the CDR3 is TGTGCCAGCAGCCAAGATCCAGGAACGACCTACGAGCAGTACTTC. It codes for CASSQDPGTTYEQYF.

This clonotype was seen only a few times. The chain links TRBV7-8 to TRBJ2-7; D is uncertain. The germline CDR1 and CDR2 sequences are SGHVS and FQNEAQ. V lost 1 base to trimming and J lost 4 bases, with 8 bases between them. This CDR3 contains 13 residues. The DNA for the CDR3 is TGTGCCAGCAGCTTAGTAATTGAGTACGAGCAGTACTTC. Its protein product is CASSLVIEYEQYF.

J is TRBJ1-6 and V is TRBV20-1; D might be TRBD1 (6 bases). CDR3 length: 14 residues. Germline lookup yields CDR1 DFQATT and CDR2 SNEGSKA (reference sequence). Trimming took off 3 bases at V and 8 bases at J, with 14 bases between the two ends. The CDR3 sequence: CSARSGHPDSPLHF. CDR3 in DNA: TGCAGTGCTAGGTCGGGACACCCCGATTCACCCCTCCACTTT.

This clonotype occurred a few times. The chain carries TRBV2 and TRBJ2-7; D may be TRBD1 (6 bases). This CDR3 contains 13 residues. The V end was cut by 3 bases, the J end by 3 bases, with 9 bases between. Looked up from germline, CDR1 is SNHLY and CDR2 is FYNNEI. The CDR3 DNA is TGTGCCAGCAGTGATCAGACAGGCTACGAGCAGTACTTC. As protein: CASSDQTGYEQYF.

As to this clonotype: One end of the junction fails to match germline, which may point to a read error. The rearrangement joins TRBV4-3 to TRBJ2-1, with D perhaps TRBD1 (6 bases). Germline V lookup: CDR1 LGHNA, CDR2 YSLEER. The CDR3 is 15 residues long. The CDR3 DNA follows: TGCGCCATCAGCCCACAGGGCCACTCCTACAATGAGCAGTTCTTC. Protein: CAISPQGHSYNEQFF.

Only a few counts were recorded for this clonotype. This chain joins TRBV12-3 or TRBV12-4 and TRBJ2-7; 9 nucleotides agree with TRBD1. J gave up 3 bases and V 0 bases, and 6 bases lay outside the gene matches. The CDR3 has 16 residues. The CDR3 DNA is TGTGCCAGCAGTTTAGCGCCCGGGACAGGGAGCTACGAGCAGTACTTC. Translating gives CASSLAPGTGSYEQYF.

The gene calls are TRBV25-1 and TRBJ2-3; the D gene is possibly TRBD1 (5 bases). This CDR3 has 15 residues. V was pared by 6 bases and J by 7 bases, with 20 bases between. CDR1 is MGHDK, CDR2 SYGVNS, per germline. The CDR3 DNA reads as TGTGCCAGCAGCAAGGCTGGGGCAGATGGGAATACGCAGTATTTT. It codes for CASSKAGADGNTQYF.

The sample holds a few counts of this clonotype. This CDR3 is CASSLTPGPIPPQHF. CDR3 nucleotide sequence: TGTGCCAGCAGCTTAACACCGGGACCCATACCGCCCCAGCATTTT. V is TRBV7-6 and J is TRBJ1-5; maybe TRBD1 (5 bases). The CDR3 extends over 15 amino acids. Germline V gene lookup returns CDR1 SGHVS and CDR2 FNYEAQ. V was pared by 2 bases and J by 9 bases, with 17 bases between.

The V and J genes are TRBV28 and TRBJ2-3; no definite D call. Deletions cut 2 bases from V and 2 bases from J, with 11 bases between. This CDR3 contains 15 residues. The germline CDR1 and CDR2 sequences are MDHEN and SYDVKM. CDR3 in amino acids: CASSLGQLFTDTQYF. In DNA form, the CDR3 reads TGTGCCAGCAGTTTAGGCCAGCTATTCACAGATACGCAGTATTTT.

The chain carries TRBV28 and TRBJ1-2; D gene ambiguous. CDR3 length equals 11 residues. With 10 bases removed from V and 4 bases from J, the gap between germline ends came to 10 bases. The germline gives CDR1 MDHEN, CDR2 SYDVKM. Here the CDR3 reads CAIPDLYGYTF. CDR3 nucleotide sequence: TGTGCCATCCCCGACCTCTATGGCTACACCTTC.

The V call is TRBV3-1, the J call TRBJ2-7; D call uncertain. Germline CDR1 LGHDT, CDR2 YNNKEL (reference sequence). CDR3 size: 14 residues. Trimming cost V 0 bases and J 3 bases, with 9 bases left between them. The CDR3 region is CASSQETRYYEQYF. The CDR3 DNA follows: TGTGCCAGCAGCCAAGAGACCAGATACTACGAGCAGTACTTC.

This clonotype was counted between two and nine times. The chain is built from TRBV29-1 and TRBJ1-3; D is uncertain. Germline lookup yields CDR1 SQVTM and CDR2 ANQGSEA. This CDR3 region has 12 residues. V was cut by 2 bases and J by 4 bases, with 6 bases left in between. The DNA of the CDR3 is TGCAGCGTTGAATATAGCGGAAACACCATATATTTT. Amino acids: CSVEYSGNTIYF.

This clonotype was picked up a small number of times. The chain employs TRBV7-9 and TRBJ2-3; D unresolved. Trimming removed 5 bases at V and 4 bases at J, with 13 bases between. In germline, CDR1 is SEHNR, CDR2 FQNEAQ (reference sequence). This CDR3 is built from 14 residues. This CDR3 is CASSSRTPPDTQYF. For the CDR3, the DNA is TGTGCCAGCAGCAGCAGGACGCCCCCAGATACGCAGTATTTT.

In its sample, this clonotype was seen a few times. In DNA, the CDR3 is TGCAGCGTTGCCGAGCTCGGGGGCTACACCTTC. Translating it yields CSVAELGGYTF. The chain uses TRBV29-1 and TRBJ1-2; the D is unclear. The germline V gene has CDR1 SQVTM and CDR2 ANQGSEA. This CDR3 spans 11 amino acids. Trimming pared 4 bases from V and 8 bases from J, leaving 11 bases between.

This clonotype was recorded a few times. This chain uses TRBV6-5 with TRBJ2-1, with TRBD2 matching over 10 bases. With 4 bases clipped from V and 0 bases from J, the junction kept 3 bases outside the gene matches. The CDR3 loop spans 16 amino acids. CDR1 and CDR2 from the germline V gene are MNHEY and SVGAGI. CDR3 residues: CASSFQRGGSYNEQFF. The CDR3 DNA reads TGTGCCAGCAGTTTTCAGCGGGGGGGCTCCTACAATGAGCAGTTCTTC.

The chain joins TRBV3-1 to TRBJ2-1, with D perhaps TRBD2 (5 bases). CDR3 length equals 14 residues. Germline CDR1 LGHDT, CDR2 YNNKEL (reference sequence). The germline V and J ends were trimmed by 1 base and 5 bases, with 9 bases remaining between them. The DNA of the CDR3 is TGTGCCAGCAGCCAAGTCCTGGGAGACAATGAGCAGTTCTTC. It translates to CASSQVLGDNEQFF.

This rearrangement joins TRBV2 to TRBJ2-7; no clear D. Trimming left V 7 bases short and J 2 bases short, with 9 bases between. CDR1 is SNHLY and CDR2 is FYNNEI in the germline V gene. CDR3 length equals 12 residues. CDR3 sequence reads: CASTPTAYEQYF. The CDR3 DNA is TGTGCCAGCACTCCAACTGCCTACGAGCAGTACTTC.

This clonotype occurred a few times. CDR3 nucleotide sequence: TGTGCCAGCAGTTTAGGGGGTCAGGGGATTCGGCCCCAGCATTTT. This translates into CASSLGGQGIRPQHF. The gene calls are TRBV12-3 or TRBV12-4 and TRBJ1-5, with D maybe TRBD1 (6 bases). The CDR3 consists of 15 residues. Trimming pared 1 base from V and 9 bases from J, leaving 16 bases between.

This clonotype occurred many times. The chain is built from TRBV5-1 and TRBJ2-1, with D possibly TRBD1 on 7 matching bases. Deletions cut 7 bases from V and 6 bases from J, with 17 bases between. The germline V gene encodes CDR1 SGHRS and CDR2 YFSETQ. CDR3 length equals 14 residues. This chain's CDR3 is CASAEGASVNEQFF. In nucleotides, the CDR3 is TGCGCCAGCGCCGAGGGGGCTAGCGTCAATGAGCAGTTCTTC. The full variable domain, completed using reference TRBV5-1 and TRBJ2-1, is KAGVTQTPRYLIKTRGQQVTLSCSPISGHRSVSWYQQTPGQGLQFLFEYFSETQRNKGNFPGRFSGRQFSNSRSEMNVSTLELGDSALYLCASAEGASVNEQFFGPGTRLTVL.

The chain links TRBV6-1 to TRBJ2-7; D not certain. This CDR3 spans 13 amino acids. Trimming took 2 bases from V and 2 from J, leaving 7 bases between them. Germline assignment: CDR1 MNHNS and CDR2 SASEGT. The CDR3 region has the DNA TGTGCCAGCAGTGAACCGGCAGCCTACGAGCAGTACTTC. The encoded protein is CASSEPAAYEQYF.

The rearrangement links TRBV4-3 to TRBJ2-1; 10 positions match TRBD2. CDR3 size: 19 residues. The germline V gene has CDR1 LGHNA and CDR2 YSLEER. The junction had 15 bases not matched to a gene; V was cut back by 0 bases and J by 7 bases. CDR3 region: CASSQDGGSGGAPRNEQFF. CDR3 nucleotides: TGCGCCAGCAGCCAAGATGGGGGCAGCGGGGGGGCCCCTCGTAATGAGCAGTTCTTC.